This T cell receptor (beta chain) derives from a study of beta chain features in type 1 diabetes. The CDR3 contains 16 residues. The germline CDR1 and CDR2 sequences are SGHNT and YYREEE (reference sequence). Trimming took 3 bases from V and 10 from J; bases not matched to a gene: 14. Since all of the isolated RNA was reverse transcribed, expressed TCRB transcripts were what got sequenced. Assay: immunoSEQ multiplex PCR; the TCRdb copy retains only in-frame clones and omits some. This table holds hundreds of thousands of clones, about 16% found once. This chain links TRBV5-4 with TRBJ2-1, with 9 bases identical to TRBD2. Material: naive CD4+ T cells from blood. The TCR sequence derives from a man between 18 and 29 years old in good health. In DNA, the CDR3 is TGTGCCAGCAGCTCCGCCCTAGGTTTAGCGGGGGTCGAGCAGTTCTTC. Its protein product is CASSSALGLAGVEQFF.